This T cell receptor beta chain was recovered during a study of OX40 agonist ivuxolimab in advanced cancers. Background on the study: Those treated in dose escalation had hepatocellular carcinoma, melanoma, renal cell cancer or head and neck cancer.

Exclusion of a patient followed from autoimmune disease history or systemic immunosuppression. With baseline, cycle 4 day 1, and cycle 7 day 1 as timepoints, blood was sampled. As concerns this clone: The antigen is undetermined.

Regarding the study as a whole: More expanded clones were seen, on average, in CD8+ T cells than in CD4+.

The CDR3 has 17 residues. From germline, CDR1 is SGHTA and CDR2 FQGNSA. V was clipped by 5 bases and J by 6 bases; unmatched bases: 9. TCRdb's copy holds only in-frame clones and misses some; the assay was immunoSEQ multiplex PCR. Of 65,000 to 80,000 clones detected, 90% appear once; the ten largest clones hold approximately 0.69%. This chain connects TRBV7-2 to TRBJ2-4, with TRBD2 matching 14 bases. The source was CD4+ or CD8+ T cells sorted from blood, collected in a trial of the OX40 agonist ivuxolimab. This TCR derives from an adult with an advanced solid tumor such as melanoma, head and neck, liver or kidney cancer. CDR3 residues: CASSRGTSGGRLNIQYF. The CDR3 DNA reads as TGTGCCAGCAGCCGAGGGACTAGCGGGGGTAGATTAAACATTCAGTACTTC.